This T cell receptor beta chain was observed in a study of post-analysis software for immune sequencing data. Unique molecular identifiers were carried by the TCR beta cDNA libraries. Each batch of about 0.95 to 11 million T cells produced some 450,000 cDNA molecules. TCRdb called the PCR reads again in MiXCR, with one record for every CDR3 protein. In the table there are about half a million distinct CDR3 sequences, less than 45% of which are singletons. Germline lookup yields CDR1 MNHNS and CDR2 SASEGT. V was clipped by 5 bases and J by 2 bases; unmatched bases: 6. There are 15 residues in the CDR3. As regards this clonotype: Its antigen remains unknown.

Study-wide results and limits: There were roughly 5 TRBV segments more frequent in patients than controls, and TRBV5-6, TRBV5-1 and TRBV20-1 were among them. Those with multiple sclerosis, the patient group, showed significantly lower normalized Chao1 diversity than controls.

The sample was blood. This chain joins TRBV6-1 and TRBJ1-5; TRBD1 agrees at 7 bases. The TCR was taken from a girl aged 5 to 17 with multiple sclerosis. The CDR3 DNA reads TGTGCCAGCAGTCGGGACAGTATCGGCAATCAGCCCCAGCATTTT. It codes for CASSRDSIGNQPQHF.